A selection of T cell receptor beta chains follows, all from one sample in a study of blood T cell repertoires in COVID-19. Generated by immunoSEQ multiplex PCR, the TCRdb table keeps only in-frame clones and is missing some. The sample records roughly 100,000 clones, approximately 84% being singletons. The sample comprised peripheral blood. Source of these receptors: a human donor in a cohort sampled during active COVID-19. Both conserved end residues are part of each CDR3. D genes are given only for firm matches. Size is omitted from some rows. Given values are once, few, many or a class for expanded clones.

D gene	clone size	V gene	J gene	CDR3 DNA	CDR3 protein
TRBD2	.	TRBV11-3	TRBJ2-3	TGTGCCAGCAGCTTACCGGGGGGGACAGATACGCAGTATTTT	CASSLPGGTDTQYF
TRBD1	.	TRBV7-9	TRBJ1-2	TGTGCCAGCAGCTTCCCGCGGATGGTGGGACAGGGCTATGGCTACACCTTC	CASSFPRMVGQGYGYTF
TRBD2	.	TRBV2	TRBJ2-6	TGTGCCCAGCGGGGTGGGACCTCTGGGGCCAACGTCCTGACTTTC	CAQRGGTSGANVLTF
.	.	TRBV30	TRBJ2-7	TGTGCCGGAATTGGGGAGTTTACCTACGAGCAGTACTTC	CAGIGEFTYEQYF
TRBD1	.	TRBV7-3	TRBJ1-4	TGTGCCAGCAGCTTCCATGAAGACAGGGCACATAATGAAAAACTGTTTTTT	CASSFHEDRAHNEKLFF
TRBD1	once	TRBV11-2	TRBJ2-5	TGTGCCAGCAGCTCGGAGACCGGGACAGGGGTAAAGACCCAGTACTTC	CASSSETGTGVKTQYF
TRBD1	.	TRBV18	TRBJ1-2	TGTGCCAGCTCACTACGAGGGGGCGACTATGGCTACACCTTC	CASSLRGGDYGYTF
.	.	TRBV5-4	TRBJ1-1	TGTGCCAGCAGCTTGGCAGGGGTCCTAAGGACTGAAGCTTTCTTT	CASSLAGVLRTEAFF
.	.	TRBV19	TRBJ1-5	TGTGCCACCACACAGGTAAATAGCAATCAGCCCCAGCATTTT	CATTQVNSNQPQHF
.	.	TRBV4-3	TRBJ1-2	TGCGCCAGCAGCCAAGATCGGGGTGTATCTGGCTACACCTTC	CASSQDRGVSGYTF
TRBD1	.	TRBV2	TRBJ2-7	TGTGCCAGCAGCAAAAACGGACAGGGATACGAGCAGTACTTC	CASSKNGQGYEQYF
.	.	TRBV28	TRBJ1-5	TGTGCCAGCGTCCCCCCGGGTTATAGCAATCAGCCCCAGCATTTT	CASVPPGYSNQPQHF
TRBD1	few	TRBV4-1	TRBJ2-4	TGCGCCAGCAGCCAAGAGACAGGGAAGGGCATTCAGTACTTC	CASSQETGKGIQYF
TRBD2	.	TRBV3-1/TRBV3-2	TRBJ2-3	TGTGCCAGCAGCCAAGATTATCGGAGGCTAGCGGGTGATACGCAGTATTTT	CASSQDYRRLAGDTQYF
.	.	TRBV7-9	TRBJ1-6	TGTGCCAGCAGCTTGGCGGCAGAGGGACCCCTCCACTTT	CASSLAAEGPLHF